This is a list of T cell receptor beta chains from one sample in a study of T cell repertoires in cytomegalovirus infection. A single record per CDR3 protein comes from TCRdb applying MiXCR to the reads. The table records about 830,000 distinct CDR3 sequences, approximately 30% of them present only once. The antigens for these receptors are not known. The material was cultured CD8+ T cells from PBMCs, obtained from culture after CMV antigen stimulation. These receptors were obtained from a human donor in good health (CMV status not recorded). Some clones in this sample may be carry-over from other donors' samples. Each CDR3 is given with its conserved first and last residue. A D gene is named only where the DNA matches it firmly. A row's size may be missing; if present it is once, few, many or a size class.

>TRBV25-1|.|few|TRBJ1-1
TGTGCCAGCAGTGCCGGGATGGGGGGGTACACTGAAGCTTTCTTT
CASSAGMGGYTEAFF
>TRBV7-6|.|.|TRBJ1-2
TGTGCCAGCAGCTTAGGGCAGGGTCAGGGCTACACCTTC
CASSLGQGQGYTF
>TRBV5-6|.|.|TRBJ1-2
TGTGCCAGCAGCCGGACAGTTTTAGAGGGCTACACCTTC
CASSRTVLEGYTF
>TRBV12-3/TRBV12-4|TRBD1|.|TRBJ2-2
TGTGCCAGCACTCGGACAGGGAGATTGGTCGGGGAGCTGTTTTTT
CASTRTGRLVGELFF
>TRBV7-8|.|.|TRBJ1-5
TGTGCCAGCAGCTCTCTTATCAGCGCCCATCAGCCCCAGCATTTT
CASSSLISAHQPQHF
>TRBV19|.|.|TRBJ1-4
TGTGCCAGTAGTATACGGTCAACTAATGAAAAACTGTTTTTT
CASSIRSTNEKLFF
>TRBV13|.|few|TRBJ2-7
TGTGCCAGCAGCCACCGGACTAACTGGAGCACGTACGAGCAGTACTTC
CASSHRTNWSTYEQYF
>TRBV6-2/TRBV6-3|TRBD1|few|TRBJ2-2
TGTGCCAGCACCCCACCGTGGGGACAGGGTTCATCCGGGGAGCTGTTTTTT
CASTPPWGQGSSGELFF
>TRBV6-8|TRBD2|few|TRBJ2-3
TGTGCCAGCAGCAACAGCGGGGGGCCTTTCACAGATACGCAGTATTTT
CASSNSGGPFTDTQYF
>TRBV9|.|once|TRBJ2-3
TGTGCCAGCAGCCCCCGGGGAGTCAGGGGACGGGATACGCAGTATTTT
CASSPRGVRGRDTQYF
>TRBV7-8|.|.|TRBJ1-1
TGTGCCAGCAGCTATCACAAAAAGAACACTGAAGCTTTCTTT
CASSYHKKNTEAFF
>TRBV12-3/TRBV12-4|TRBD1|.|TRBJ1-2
TGTGCCAGCAGTACAGGACAGGCCGGCGGTGGCTACACCTTC
CASSTGQAGGGYTF
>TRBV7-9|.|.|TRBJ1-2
TGTGCCAGCCGTCCTTCAGGAGCTCACTATGGCTACACCTTC
CASRPSGAHYGYTF
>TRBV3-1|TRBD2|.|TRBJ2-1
TGTGCCAGCAGCGTCGAGGTATCTAGCGGCAATGAGCAGTTCTTC
CASSVEVSSGNEQFF
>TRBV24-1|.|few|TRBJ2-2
TGTGCCACCGGGCCAGGGATCACCGGGGAGCTGTTTTTT
CATGPGITGELFF
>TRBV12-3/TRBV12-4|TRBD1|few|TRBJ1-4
TGTGCCAGCAAAGACAGGGGGCTTTATGAAAAACTGTTTTTT
CASKDRGLYEKLFF
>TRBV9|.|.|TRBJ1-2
TGTGCCAGCAGCACTTTGACGGAACGTAGCTATGGCTACACCTTC
CASSTLTERSYGYTF
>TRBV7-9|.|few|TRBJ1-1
TGTGCCAGCATTCTAGGGGACACTGAAGCTTTCTTT
CASILGDTEAFF
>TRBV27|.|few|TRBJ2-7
TGTGCCACCTCCAGGGCGTGGGGATATGCCTACGAGCAGTACTTC
CATSRAWGYAYEQYF
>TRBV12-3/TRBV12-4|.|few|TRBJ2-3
TGTGCCAGCAGTTACGCCAGGGAAACAGATACGCAGTATTTT
CASSYARETDTQYF
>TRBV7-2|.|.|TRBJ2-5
TGTGCCAGCAGCTTAAGATTTGGCATTCAAGAGACCCAGTACTTC
CASSLRFGIQETQYF
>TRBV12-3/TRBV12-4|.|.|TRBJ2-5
TGTGCCAGCAGATCCCAGGGAGAAGATACCCAGTACTTC
CASRSQGEDTQYF
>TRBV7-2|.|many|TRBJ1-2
TGTGCCAGCAGCTTAGAGGGGCTTTGGTATGGCTACACCTTC
CASSLEGLWYGYTF
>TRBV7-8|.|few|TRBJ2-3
TGTGCCGCAGCCGGGCGAGACAGAACTAGCACAGATACGCAGTATTTT
CAAAGRDRTSTDTQYF
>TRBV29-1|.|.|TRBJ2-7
TGCAGCGTTGTCTCGGGCGGTTCCTACGAGCAGTACTTC
CSVVSGGSYEQYF
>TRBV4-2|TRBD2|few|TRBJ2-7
TGTGCCAGCAGCCATGGCGGGGGGGAGCAGTACTTC
CASSHGGGEQYF
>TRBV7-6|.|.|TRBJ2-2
TGTGCCAGCAGCTCTTGGACAGCGAACACCGGGGAGCTGTTTTTT
CASSSWTANTGELFF
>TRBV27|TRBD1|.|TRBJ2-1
TGTGCCAGCAGTCTCCCGGACAGGGCACATGAGCAGTTCTTC
CASSLPDRAHEQFF
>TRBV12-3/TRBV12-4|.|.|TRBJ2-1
TGTGCCAGCAGTTTATTTTTCAATTACAATGAGCAGTTCTTC
CASSLFFNYNEQFF
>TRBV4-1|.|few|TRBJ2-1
TGCGCCAGCAGCCCCTGGGGGGACGCGAATGAGCAGTTCTTC
CASSPWGDANEQFF
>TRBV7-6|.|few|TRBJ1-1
TGTGCCAGCAGCTTTATAGGCTCCGGTGAAGCTTTCTTT
CASSFIGSGEAFF
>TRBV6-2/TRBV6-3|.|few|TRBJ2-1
TGTGCCAGCAGTTACTCGGTGGGGGAGGACTACAATGAGCAGTTCTTC
CASSYSVGEDYNEQFF
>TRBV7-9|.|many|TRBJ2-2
TGTGCCAGCAGCCACACAGGATACGTAACCGGGGAGCTGTTTTTT
CASSHTGYVTGELFF
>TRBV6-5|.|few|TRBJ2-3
TGTGCCAGCAGTTACTCCGTTCCCAGCGGCGTCACAGATACGCAGTATTTT
CASSYSVPSGVTDTQYF
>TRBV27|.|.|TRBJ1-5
TGTGCCAGCAGTCCCCGGTTCGAAGACCCTGGGGGGCGAGTCAATCAGCCCCAGCATTTT
CASSPRFEDPGGRVNQPQHF
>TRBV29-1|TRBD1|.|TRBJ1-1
TGCAGCGTTGAAGCGACAGGGACTGAAGCTTTCTTT
CSVEATGTEAFF
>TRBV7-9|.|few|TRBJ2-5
TGTGCCAGCAGCTCAATCTCCGACAGAAACCAAGAGACCCAGTACTTC
CASSSISDRNQETQYF
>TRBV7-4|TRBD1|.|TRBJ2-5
TGTGCCAGCAGTCTCAGGACGGGACAGCTACTCCAAGAGACCCAGTACTTC
CASSLRTGQLLQETQYF
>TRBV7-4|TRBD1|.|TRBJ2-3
TGTGCCAGCAGCTCCCGGGACAGACGCACAGATACGCAGTATTTT
CASSSRDRRTDTQYF
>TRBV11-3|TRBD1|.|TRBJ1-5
TGTGCCAGCAGCTTAGGTCCGGGACAGATGCACCGCTATAGCAATCAGCCCCAGCATTTT
CASSLGPGQMHRYSNQPQHF
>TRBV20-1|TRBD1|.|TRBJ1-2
TGCAGTGCTCTGGACAGGGGACTGGTCTACTATGGCTACACCTTC
CSALDRGLVYYGYTF
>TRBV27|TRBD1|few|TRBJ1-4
TGTGCCAGCAGTACCAGGGGGCTAAGGGGTGAAAAACTGTTTTTT
CASSTRGLRGEKLFF
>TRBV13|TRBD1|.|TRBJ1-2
TGTGCCAGCAGCCCCCCCGGGACAGGGGATTACTTTTTCTATGGCTACACCTTC
CASSPPGTGDYFFYGYTF
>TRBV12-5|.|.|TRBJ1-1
TGTGCTAGTGGTTTGTCGGGAGTCCGTGAAGCTTTCTTT
CASGLSGVREAFF
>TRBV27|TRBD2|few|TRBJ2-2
TGTGCCAGCAGTTTCGGGCTAGCGGGGGGTGCGAACACCGGGGAGCTGTTTTTT
CASSFGLAGGANTGELFF